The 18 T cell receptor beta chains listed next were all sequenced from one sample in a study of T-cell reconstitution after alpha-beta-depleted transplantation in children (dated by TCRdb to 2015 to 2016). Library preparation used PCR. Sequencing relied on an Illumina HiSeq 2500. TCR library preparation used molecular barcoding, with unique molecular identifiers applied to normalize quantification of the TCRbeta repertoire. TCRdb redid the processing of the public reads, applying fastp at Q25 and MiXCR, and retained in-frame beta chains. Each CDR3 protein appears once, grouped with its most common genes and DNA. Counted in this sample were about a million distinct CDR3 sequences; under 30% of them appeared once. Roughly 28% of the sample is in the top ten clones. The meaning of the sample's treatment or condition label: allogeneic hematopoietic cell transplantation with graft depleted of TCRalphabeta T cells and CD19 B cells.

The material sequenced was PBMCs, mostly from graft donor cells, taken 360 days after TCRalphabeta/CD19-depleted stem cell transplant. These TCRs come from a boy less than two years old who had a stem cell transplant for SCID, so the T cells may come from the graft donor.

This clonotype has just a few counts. In nucleotides, the CDR3 is TGCGCCAGCAGCCAAGGGGCCGCTGAAGCTTTCTTT. Its protein is CASSQGAAEAFF. V usage is TRBV5-1 and J usage is TRBJ1-1; maybe TRBD1 (5 bases). V gave up 4 bases and J gave up 6 bases, with 10 bases separating them. Germline CDR1 SGHRS, CDR2 YFSETQ. CDR3 length: 12 residues.

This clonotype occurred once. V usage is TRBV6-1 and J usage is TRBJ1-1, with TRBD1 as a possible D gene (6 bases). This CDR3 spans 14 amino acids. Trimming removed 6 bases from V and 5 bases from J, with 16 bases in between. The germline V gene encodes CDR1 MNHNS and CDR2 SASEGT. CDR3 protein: CASSQAQGRTEAFF. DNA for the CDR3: TGTGCCAGCAGCCAGGCGCAGGGGCGAACTGAAGCTTTCTTT.

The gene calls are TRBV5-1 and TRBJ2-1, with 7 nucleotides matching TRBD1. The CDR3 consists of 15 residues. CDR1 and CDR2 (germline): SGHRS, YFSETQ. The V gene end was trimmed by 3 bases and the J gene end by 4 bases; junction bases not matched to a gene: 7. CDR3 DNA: TGCGCCAGCAGCTGGACTCGGGACAGATACAATGAGCAGTTCTTC. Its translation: CASSWTRDRYNEQFF.

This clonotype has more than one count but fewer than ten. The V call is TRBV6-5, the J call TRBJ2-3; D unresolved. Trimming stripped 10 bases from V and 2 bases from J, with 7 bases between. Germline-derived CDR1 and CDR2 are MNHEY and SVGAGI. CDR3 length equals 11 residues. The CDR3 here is CATTNTDTQYF. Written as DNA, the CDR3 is TGTGCCACCACTAACACAGATACGCAGTATTTT.

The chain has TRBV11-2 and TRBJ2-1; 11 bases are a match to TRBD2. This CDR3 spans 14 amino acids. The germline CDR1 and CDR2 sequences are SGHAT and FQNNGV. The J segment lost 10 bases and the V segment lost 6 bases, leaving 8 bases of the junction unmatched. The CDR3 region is CASRLVAGGPEQFF. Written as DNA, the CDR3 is TGTGCCAGCAGGCTCGTAGCGGGGGGGCCCGAGCAGTTCTTC.

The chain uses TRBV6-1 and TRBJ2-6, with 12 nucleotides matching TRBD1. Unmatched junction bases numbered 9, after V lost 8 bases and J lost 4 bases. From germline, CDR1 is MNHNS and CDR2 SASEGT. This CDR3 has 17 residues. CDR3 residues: CASYPGQGARGANVLTF. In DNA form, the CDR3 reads TGTGCCAGCTACCCGGGACAGGGGGCAAGAGGGGCCAACGTCCTGACTTTC.

CDR3 amino acids: CASSRETGYGNTIYF. The DNA for the CDR3 is TGTGCCAGCAGCAGAGAGACAGGGTATGGAAACACCATATATTTT. The chain combines TRBV5-6 with TRBJ1-3; the match to TRBD1 covers 7 bases. The CDR3 is 15 amino acids. Per germline, CDR1 SGHDT and CDR2 YYEEEE. V lost 4 bases and J lost 3; bases outside the gene matches: 7.

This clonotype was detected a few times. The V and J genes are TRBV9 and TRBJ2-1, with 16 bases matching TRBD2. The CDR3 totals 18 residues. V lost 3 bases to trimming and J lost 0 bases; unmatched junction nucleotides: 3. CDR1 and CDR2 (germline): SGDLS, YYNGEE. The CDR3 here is CASSAGLAGGFSYNEQFF. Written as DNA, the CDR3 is TGTGCCAGCAGCGCGGGACTAGCGGGGGGGTTCTCCTACAATGAGCAGTTCTTC.

The CDR3 region is CASSSGLAADEQFF. The CDR3 DNA is TGTGCCAGCAGTTCGGGACTAGCTGCCGATGAGCAGTTCTTC. This rearrangement joins TRBV12-3 or TRBV12-4 to TRBJ2-1; 9 bases are a match to TRBD2. V trimming: 4 bases; J trimming: 8 bases; junction bases outside the gene matches: 6. This CDR3 comprises 14 residues.

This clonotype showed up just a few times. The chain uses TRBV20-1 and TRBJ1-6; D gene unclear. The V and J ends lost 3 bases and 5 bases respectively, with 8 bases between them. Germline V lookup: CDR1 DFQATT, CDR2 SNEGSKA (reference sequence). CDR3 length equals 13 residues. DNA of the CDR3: TGCAGTGCTAGGGCAGGCAATAATTCACCCCTCCACTTT. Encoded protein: CSARAGNNSPLHF.

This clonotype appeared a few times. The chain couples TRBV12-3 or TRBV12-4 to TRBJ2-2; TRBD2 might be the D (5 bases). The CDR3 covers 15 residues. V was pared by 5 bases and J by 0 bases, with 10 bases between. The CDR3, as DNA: TGTGCCAGCAGTCGGCGGACTCCGAACACCGGGGAGCTGTTTTTT. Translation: CASSRRTPNTGELFF.

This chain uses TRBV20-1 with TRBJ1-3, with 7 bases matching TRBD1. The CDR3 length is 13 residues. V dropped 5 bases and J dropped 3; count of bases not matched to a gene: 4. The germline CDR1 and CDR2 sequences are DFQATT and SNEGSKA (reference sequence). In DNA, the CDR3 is TGCAGTGCTCGGACAGGACGTGGAAACACCATATATTTT. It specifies CSARTGRGNTIYF.

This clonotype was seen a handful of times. CDR3 residues: CASSQDSGGSNEQFF. CDR3 DNA: TGCGCCAGCAGCCAAGATAGCGGGGGGTCCAATGAGCAGTTCTTC. The V gene is TRBV4-3, the J gene TRBJ2-1; 10 nucleotides agree with TRBD2. Unmatched junction bases numbered 2, after V lost 0 bases and J lost 6 bases. CDR1 and CDR2 from the germline V gene are LGHNA and YSLEER. The CDR3 is 15 amino acids.

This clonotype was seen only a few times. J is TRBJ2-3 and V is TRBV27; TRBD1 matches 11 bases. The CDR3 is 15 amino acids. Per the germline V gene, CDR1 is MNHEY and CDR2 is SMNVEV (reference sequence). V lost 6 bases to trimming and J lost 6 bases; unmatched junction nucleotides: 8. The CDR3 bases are TGTGCCAGCAGGTCTCGGGACAGGGGGGTGGATACGCAGTATTTT. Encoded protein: CASRSRDRGVDTQYF.

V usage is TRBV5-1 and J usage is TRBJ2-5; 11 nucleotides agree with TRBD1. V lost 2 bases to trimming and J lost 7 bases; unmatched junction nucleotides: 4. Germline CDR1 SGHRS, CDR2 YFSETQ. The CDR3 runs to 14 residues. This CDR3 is CASSLSGQGGTQYF. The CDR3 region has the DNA TGCGCCAGCAGCTTATCGGGACAGGGGGGGACCCAGTACTTC.

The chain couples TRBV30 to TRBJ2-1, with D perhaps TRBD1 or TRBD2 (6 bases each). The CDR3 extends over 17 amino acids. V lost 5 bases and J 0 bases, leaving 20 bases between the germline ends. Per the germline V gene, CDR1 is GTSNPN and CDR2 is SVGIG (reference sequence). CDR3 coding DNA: TGTGCCTGGGGGGGGATATCCGGGACAAGCTCCTACAATGAGCAGTTCTTC. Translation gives CAWGGISGTSSYNEQFF.

The CDR3 sequence is CASRPPGGAPPYEQYF. The CDR3 nucleotides read TGTGCCAGCAGGCCCCCAGGCGGGGCCCCTCCCTACGAGCAGTACTTC. The J gene is TRBJ2-7, the V gene TRBV12-3 or TRBV12-4, with D maybe TRBD2 (6 bases). There are 16 residues in the CDR3. Trimming took 6 bases from V and 2 from J, leaving 20 bases between them.

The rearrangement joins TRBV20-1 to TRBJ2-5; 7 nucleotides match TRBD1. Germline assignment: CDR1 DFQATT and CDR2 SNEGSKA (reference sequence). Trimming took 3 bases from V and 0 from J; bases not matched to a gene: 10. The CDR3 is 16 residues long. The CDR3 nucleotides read TGCAGTGCTAGGAGTTCGGACAGGCCGTACCAAGAGACCCAGTACTTC. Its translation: CSARSSDRPYQETQYF.